This T cell receptor beta chain was profiled in a study of blood T cell repertoires in COVID-19. The junction had 2 bases not matched to a gene; V was cut back by 5 bases and J by 3 bases. CDR3 length: 15 residues. CDR1 SEHNR and CDR2 FQNEAQ come from the germline V gene (reference sequence). Which cohort a participant joined came from the clinical history participants gave. Only in-frame clones appear in the TCRdb table, and some are missing; sequencing was by immunoSEQ multiplex PCR. The table has about 210,000 clones, roughly 79% seen once. The V and J genes are TRBV7-9 and TRBJ2-3; 13 nucleotides agree with TRBD2. This TCR came from a woman aged 45-59 years with acute COVID-19. Sequenced input: PBMCs or T cells enriched from blood (not recorded which). CDR3: CASSKGLAGTDTQYF. The CDR3 DNA is TGTGCCAGCAGCAAGGGACTAGCGGGGACAGATACGCAGTATTTT.